This T cell receptor (beta chain) emerged from a study of blood T cell repertoires in COVID-19. For the study at large: Material from acute and convalescent COVID-19 was sourced from the United States, Italy and Spain. Nucleic acid was either cDNA or gDNA, and it came from T cells, B-cell-depleted T cells, or PBMCs.

Original processing methods: Amplification from reference gene primers served as the basis for estimated nucleated cell counts. Some clones are missing from TCRdb's copy, which holds only in-frame ones; the method was immunoSEQ multiplex PCR. V and J calls and clone size are given by that table; D and trimming were obtained from the DNA. The sample yields some 200,000 clones, around four fifths seen once. J was trimmed by 1 base and V by 3 bases; bases with no gene match: 4. The CDR3 spans 16 residues. Germline V gene lookup returns CDR1 LNHDA and CDR2 SQIVND (reference sequence). Sequenced input: peripheral blood. The chain couples TRBV19 to TRBJ2-3; 10 bases align to TRBD2. This clonotype was sampled from a woman aged 55-70 years who had recovered from COVID-19. The CDR3 nucleotides read TGTGCCAGTAGTATCACTAGCGGGGTTGGCACAGATACGCAGTATTTT. This translates into CASSITSGVGTDTQYF.